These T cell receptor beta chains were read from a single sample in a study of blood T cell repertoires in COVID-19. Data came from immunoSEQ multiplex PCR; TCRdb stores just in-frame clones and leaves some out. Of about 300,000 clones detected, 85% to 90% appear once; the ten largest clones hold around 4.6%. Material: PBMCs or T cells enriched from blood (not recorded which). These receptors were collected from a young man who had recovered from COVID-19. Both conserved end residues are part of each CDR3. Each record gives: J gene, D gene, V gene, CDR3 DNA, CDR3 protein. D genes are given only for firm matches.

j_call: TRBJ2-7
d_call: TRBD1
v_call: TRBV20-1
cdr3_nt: TGCAGTGCAATGCAGGGGGAACGGATGTACTTC
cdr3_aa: CSAMQGERMYF

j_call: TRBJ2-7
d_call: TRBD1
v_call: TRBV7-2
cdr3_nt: TGTGCCAGCAGCTTAGATAGGGGGACAGGCTACGAGCAGTACTTC
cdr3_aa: CASSLDRGTGYEQYF

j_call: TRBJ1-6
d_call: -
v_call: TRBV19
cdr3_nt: TGTGCCAGTAGTGCCGGGGGGAGGACTAATTCACCCCTCCACTTT
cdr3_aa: CASSAGGRTNSPLHF

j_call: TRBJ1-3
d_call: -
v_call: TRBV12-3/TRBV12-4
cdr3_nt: TGTGCCAGCAGTTTTCAGGGGATAGACACCATATATTTT
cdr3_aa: CASSFQGIDTIYF

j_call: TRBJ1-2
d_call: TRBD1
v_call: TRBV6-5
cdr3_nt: TGTGCCAGCAGCCCAGGGGGCCCCAACTATGGCTACACCTTC
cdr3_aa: CASSPGGPNYGYTF

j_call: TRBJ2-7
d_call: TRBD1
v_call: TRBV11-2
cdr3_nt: TGTGCCAGCAGCTACACCAGGGGGTTATACGAGCAGTACTTC
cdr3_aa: CASSYTRGLYEQYF

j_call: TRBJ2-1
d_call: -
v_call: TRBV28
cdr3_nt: TGTGCCAGCAGTCCTTCGAGGAGCTCCTACAATGAGCAGTTCTTC
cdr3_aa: CASSPSRSSYNEQFF

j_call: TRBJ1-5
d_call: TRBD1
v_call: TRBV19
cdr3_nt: TGTGCCAGTAGATACCGGGACAGGGCAGGTCAGCCCCAGCATTTT
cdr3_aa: CASRYRDRAGQPQHF

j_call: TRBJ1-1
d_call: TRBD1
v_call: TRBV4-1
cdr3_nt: TGCGCCAGCAGCCACCCGACAGGGATAAACTCTGAAGCTTTCTTT
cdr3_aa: CASSHPTGINSEAFF

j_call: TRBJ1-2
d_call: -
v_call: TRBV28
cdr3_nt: TGTGCCAGCAGTTCTTTGACCGGAGTTGGCTATGGCTACACCTTC
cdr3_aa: CASSSLTGVGYGYTF

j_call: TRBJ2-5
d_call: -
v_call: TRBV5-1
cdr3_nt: TGCGCCAGCAGCTTGGGGGGGCAGGAGACCCAGTACTTC
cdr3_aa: CASSLGGQETQYF